This TCR beta chain was observed in a study of blood T cell repertoires in COVID-19. As for the study in general: The study drew acute and convalescent COVID-19 samples from the United States, Italy and Spain.

Methods used by the authors: Amplifying reference gene primers gave estimates of nucleated cell counts. Sequencing used immunoSEQ multiplex PCR; TCRdb keeps in-frame clones, though not all of them. V and J calls and clone size are given by that table; D and trimming were obtained from the DNA. Of 170,000 or so clones detected, roughly 89% appear once; the ten largest clones hold 0.85% to 0.95%. The CDR3 is made up of 15 amino acids. V lost 6 bases, J lost 2 bases, and 16 bases lay in between. Germline CDR1 is SGHTA and CDR2 is FQGTGA. The sequence was collected from a woman aged 18-35 years who had recovered from COVID-19. The V and J genes are TRBV7-3 and TRBJ1-2; possibly TRBD1 for D (5 bases). Sequencing used peripheral blood. CDR3 sequence: CASRLRGGYNYGYTF. The CDR3 region has the DNA TGTGCCAGCAGGTTGAGGGGAGGTTACAACTATGGCTACACCTTC.